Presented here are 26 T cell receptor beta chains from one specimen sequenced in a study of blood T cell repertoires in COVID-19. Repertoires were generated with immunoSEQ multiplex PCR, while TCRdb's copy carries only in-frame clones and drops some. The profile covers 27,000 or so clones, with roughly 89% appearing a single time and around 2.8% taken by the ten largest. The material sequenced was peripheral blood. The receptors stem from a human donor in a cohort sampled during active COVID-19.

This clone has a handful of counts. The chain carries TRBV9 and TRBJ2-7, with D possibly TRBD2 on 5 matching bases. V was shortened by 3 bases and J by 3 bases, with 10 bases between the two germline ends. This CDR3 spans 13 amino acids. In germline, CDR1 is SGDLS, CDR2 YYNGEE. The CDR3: CASSAGDYYEQYF. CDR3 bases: TGTGCCAGCAGCGCCGGGGATTACTACGAGCAGTACTTC.

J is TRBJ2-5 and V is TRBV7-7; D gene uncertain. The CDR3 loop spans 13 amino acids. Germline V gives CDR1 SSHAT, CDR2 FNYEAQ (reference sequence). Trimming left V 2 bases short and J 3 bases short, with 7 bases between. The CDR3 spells CASSLTVEETQYF. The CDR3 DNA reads TGTGCCAGCAGCTTAACGGTAGAAGAGACCCAGTACTTC.

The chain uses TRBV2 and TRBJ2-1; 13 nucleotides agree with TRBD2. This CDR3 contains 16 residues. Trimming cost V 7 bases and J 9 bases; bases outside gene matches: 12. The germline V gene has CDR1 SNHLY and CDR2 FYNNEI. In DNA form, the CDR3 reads TGTGCCAGCAACCGACTAGCGGGGGGTATTAGGGGTGAGCAGTTCTTC. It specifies CASNRLAGGIRGEQFF.

CDR3 DNA: TGTGCCACCAGCAGAAATGGAGCGGGAGATGGGGATACGCAGTATTTT. This encodes CATSRNGAGDGDTQYF. The rearrangement uses TRBV15 and TRBJ2-3, with 8 bases fitting TRBD2. Trimming at V came to 2 bases and at J to 6 bases, leaving 10 bases not matched to a gene. The CDR3 has 16 amino acids. The V gene's germline CDR1 is LNHNV and CDR2 YYDKDF (reference sequence).

CDR3 in amino acids: CASENSGPTDTQYF. The CDR3 DNA reads as TGTGCCAGTGAGAATAGCGGACCCACAGATACGCAGTATTTT. This chain joins TRBV28 and TRBJ2-3; perhaps TRBD2 as D (6 bases). This CDR3 comprises 14 residues. The germline CDR1 and CDR2 sequences are MDHEN and SYDVKM. V was shortened by 9 bases and J by 2 bases, with 15 bases between the two germline ends.

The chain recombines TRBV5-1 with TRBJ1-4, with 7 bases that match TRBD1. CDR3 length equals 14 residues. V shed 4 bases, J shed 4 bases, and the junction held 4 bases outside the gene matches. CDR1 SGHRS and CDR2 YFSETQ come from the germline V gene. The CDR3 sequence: CASSLGQINEKLFF. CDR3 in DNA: TGCGCCAGCAGCCTGGGACAGATTAATGAAAAACTGTTTTTT.

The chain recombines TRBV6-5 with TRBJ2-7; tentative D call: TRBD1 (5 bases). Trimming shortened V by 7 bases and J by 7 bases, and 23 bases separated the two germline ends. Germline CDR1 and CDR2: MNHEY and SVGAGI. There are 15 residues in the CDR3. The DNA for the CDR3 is TGTGCCAGCACCCCGGCCCCCACGCAGGGATCTGAGCAGTACTTC. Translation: CASTPAPTQGSEQYF.

CDR3 nucleotides: TGTGCCAGCAGCGCCACCGGGGGACAGGGTAACACCGGGGAGCTGTTTTTT. It codes for CASSATGGQGNTGELFF. The chain couples TRBV21-1 to TRBJ2-2; no check of the table's D call, TRBD1, against the DNA was made. TRBV21-1 is tagged as a pseudogene. This CDR3 has 17 amino acids.

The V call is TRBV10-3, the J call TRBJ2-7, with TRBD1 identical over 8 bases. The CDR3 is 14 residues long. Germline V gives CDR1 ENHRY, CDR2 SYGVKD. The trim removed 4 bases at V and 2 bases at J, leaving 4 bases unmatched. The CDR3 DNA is TGTGCCATCAGTGTCGACAGGGGAACCTACGAGCAGTACTTC. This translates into CAISVDRGTYEQYF.

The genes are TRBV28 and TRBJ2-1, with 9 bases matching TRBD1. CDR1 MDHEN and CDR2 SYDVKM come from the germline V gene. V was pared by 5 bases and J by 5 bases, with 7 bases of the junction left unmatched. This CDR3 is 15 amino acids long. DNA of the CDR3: TGTGCCAGCAGTACACGGACAGGGGTGAACAATGAGCAGTTCTTC. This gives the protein CASSTRTGVNNEQFF.

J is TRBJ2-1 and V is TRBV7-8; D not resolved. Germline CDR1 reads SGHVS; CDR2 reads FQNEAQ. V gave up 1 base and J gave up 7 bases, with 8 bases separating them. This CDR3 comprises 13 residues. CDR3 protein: CASSLDVQNEQFF. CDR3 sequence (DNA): TGTGCCAGCAGCTTAGATGTACAAAATGAGCAGTTCTTC.

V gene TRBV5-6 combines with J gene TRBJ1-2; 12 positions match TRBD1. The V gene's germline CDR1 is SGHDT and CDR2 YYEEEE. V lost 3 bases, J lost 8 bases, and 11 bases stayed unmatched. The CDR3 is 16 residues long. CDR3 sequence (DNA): TGTGCCAGCAGCTCAGACCCGGGACAGGGGGCGAAAGGCTACACCTTC. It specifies CASSSDPGQGAKGYTF. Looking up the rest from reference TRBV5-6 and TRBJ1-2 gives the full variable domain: DAGVTQSPTHLIKTRGQQVTLRCSPKSGHDTVSWYQQALGQGPQFIFQYYEEEERQRGNFPDRFSGHQFPNYSSELNVNALLLGDSALYLCASSSDPGQGAKGYTFGSGTRLTVV.

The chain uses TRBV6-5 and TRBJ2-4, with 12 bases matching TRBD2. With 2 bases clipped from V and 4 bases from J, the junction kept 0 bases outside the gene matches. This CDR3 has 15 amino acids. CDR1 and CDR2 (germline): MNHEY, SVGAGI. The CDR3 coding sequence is TGTGCCAGCAGTTACGGACTAGCGGGGAAAAACATTCAGTACTTC. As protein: CASSYGLAGKNIQYF.

The CDR3 is CASSESPFSEAFF. The CDR3 region has the DNA TGTGCCAGCAGTGAATCCCCCTTTTCTGAAGCTTTCTTT. The chain has TRBV6-1 and TRBJ1-1; D unclear. V was pared by 2 bases and J by 6 bases, with 10 bases between. Germline loops: CDR1 MNHNS, CDR2 SASEGT. This CDR3 is built from 13 residues.

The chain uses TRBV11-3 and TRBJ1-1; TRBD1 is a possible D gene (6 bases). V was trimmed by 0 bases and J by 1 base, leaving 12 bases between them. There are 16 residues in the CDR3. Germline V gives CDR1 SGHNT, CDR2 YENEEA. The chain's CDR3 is CASSLDGRGGNTEAFF. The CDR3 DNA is TGTGCCAGCAGCTTAGACGGCAGGGGCGGGAACACTGAAGCTTTCTTT.

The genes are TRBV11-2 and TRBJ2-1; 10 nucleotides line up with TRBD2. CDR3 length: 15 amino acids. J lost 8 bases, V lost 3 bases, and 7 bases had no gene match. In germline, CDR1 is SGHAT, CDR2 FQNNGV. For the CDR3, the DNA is TGTGCCAGCAGCTTGGTGGCTAGCGGGAGTGATGAGCAGTTCTTC. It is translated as CASSLVASGSDEQFF.

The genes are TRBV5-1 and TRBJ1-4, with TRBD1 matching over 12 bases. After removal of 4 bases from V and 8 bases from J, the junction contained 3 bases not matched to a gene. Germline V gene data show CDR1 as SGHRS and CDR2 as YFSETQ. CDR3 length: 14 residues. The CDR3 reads CASSRGTGGEKLFF. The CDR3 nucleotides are TGCGCCAGCAGCCGGGGGACAGGGGGCGAAAAACTGTTTTTT.

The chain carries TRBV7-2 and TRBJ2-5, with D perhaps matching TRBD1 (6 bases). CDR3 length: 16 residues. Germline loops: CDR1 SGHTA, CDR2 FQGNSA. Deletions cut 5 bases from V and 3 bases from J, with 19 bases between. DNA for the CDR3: TGTGCCAGCAGCCAATTCGGCCGACAGGCCAAAGAGACCCAGTACTTC. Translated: CASSQFGRQAKETQYF.

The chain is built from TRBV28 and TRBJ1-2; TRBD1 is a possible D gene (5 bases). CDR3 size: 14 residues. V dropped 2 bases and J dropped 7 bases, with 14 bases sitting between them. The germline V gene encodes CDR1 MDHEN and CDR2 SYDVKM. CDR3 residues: CASSLKFGASGYTF. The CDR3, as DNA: TGTGCCAGCAGTTTAAAATTTGGGGCCTCTGGCTACACCTTC.

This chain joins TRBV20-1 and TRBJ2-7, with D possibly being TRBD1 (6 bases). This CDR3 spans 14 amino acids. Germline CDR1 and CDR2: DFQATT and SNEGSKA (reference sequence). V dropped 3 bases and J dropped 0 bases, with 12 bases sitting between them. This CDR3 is CSASGGGVSYEQYF. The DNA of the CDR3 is TGCAGTGCTAGTGGGGGCGGAGTCTCCTACGAGCAGTACTTC.

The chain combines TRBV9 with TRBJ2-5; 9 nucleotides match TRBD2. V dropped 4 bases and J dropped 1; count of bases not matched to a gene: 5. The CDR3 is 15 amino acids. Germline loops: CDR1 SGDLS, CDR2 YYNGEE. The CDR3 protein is CASSRSGGIQETQYF. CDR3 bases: TGTGCCAGCAGCCGGAGCGGGGGGATCCAAGAGACCCAGTACTTC.

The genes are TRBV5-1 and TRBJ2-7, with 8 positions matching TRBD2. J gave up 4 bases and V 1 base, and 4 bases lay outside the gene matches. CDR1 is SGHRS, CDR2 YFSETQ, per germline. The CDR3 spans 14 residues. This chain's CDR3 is CASSLYGGEYEQYF. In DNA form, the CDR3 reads TGCGCCAGCAGCTTGTACGGGGGGGAATACGAGCAGTACTTC.

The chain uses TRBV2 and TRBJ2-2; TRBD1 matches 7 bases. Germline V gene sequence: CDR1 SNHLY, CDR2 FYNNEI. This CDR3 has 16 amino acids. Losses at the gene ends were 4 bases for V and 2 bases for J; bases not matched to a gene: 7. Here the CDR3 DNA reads TGTGCCAGCAGTGGGGACAGCTTACTAAACACCGGGGAGCTGTTTTTT. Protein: CASSGDSLLNTGELFF.

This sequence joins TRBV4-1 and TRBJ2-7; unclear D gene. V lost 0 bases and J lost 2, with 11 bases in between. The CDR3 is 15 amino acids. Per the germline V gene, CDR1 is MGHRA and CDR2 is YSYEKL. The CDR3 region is CASSQDQASTYEQYF. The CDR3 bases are TGCGCCAGCAGCCAAGATCAAGCGTCCACCTACGAGCAGTACTTC.

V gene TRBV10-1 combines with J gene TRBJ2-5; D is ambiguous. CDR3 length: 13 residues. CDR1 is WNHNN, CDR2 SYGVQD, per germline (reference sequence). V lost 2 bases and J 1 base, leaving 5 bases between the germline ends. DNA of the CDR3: TGCGCCAGCAGTGAGCAGTTCCAAGAGACCCAGTACTTC. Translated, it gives CASSEQFQETQYF.

The CDR3 bases are TGTGCCAGTCGGCGGAGCCGCGACGGGGAGCTGTTTTTT. It translates to CASRRSRDGELFF. The chain is built from TRBV6-6 and TRBJ2-2; no firm D call. The CDR3 has 13 residues. The ends were cut back, 9 bases at V and 7 bases at J, with 15 bases in the middle. Germline V gene data show CDR1 as MNHNY and CDR2 as SVGAGI (reference sequence).